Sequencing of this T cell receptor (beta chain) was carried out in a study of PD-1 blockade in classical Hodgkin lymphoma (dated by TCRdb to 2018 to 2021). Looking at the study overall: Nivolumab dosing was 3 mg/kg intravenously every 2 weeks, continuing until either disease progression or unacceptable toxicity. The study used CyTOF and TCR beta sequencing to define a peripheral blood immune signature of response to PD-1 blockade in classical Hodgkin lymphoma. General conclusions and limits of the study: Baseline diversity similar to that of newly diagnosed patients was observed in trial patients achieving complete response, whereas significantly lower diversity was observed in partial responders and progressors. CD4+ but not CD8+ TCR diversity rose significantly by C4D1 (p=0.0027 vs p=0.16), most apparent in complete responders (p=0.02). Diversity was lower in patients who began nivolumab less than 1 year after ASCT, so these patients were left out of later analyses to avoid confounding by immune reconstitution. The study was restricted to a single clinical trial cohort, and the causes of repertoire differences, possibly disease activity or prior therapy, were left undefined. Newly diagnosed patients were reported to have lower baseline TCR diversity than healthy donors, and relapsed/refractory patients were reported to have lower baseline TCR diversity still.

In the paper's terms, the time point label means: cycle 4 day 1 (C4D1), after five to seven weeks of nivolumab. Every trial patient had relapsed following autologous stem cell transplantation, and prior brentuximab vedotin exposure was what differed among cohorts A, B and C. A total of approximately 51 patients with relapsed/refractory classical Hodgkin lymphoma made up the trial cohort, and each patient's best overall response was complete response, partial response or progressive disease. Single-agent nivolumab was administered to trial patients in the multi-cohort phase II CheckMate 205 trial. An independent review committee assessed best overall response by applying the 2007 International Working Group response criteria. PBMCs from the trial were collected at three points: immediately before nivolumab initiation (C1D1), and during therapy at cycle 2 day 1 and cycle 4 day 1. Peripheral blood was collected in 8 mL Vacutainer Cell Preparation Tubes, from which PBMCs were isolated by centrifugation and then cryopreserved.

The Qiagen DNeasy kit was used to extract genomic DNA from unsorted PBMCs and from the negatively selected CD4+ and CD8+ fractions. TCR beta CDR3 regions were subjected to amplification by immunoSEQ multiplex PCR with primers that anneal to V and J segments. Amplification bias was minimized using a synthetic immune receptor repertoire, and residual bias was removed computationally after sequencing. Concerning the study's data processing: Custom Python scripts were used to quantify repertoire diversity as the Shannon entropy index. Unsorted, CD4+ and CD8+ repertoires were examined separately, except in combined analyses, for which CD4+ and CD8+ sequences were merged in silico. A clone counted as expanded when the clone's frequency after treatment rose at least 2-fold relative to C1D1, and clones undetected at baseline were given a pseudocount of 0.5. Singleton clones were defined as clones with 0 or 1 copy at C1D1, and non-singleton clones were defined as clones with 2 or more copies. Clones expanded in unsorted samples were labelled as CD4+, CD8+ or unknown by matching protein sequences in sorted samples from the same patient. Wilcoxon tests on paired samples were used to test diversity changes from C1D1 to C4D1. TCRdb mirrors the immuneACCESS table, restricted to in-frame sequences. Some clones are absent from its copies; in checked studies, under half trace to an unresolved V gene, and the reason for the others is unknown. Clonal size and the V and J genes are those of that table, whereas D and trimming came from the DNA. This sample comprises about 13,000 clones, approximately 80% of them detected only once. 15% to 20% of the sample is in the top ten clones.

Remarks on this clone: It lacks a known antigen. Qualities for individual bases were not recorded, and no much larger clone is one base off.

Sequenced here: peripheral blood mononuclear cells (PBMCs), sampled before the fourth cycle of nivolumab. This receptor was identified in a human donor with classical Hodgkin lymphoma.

The DNA sequence is given as TGTGCCAGCAGCATAGGACAGGGTGATGGCTACACCTTC. Translated, it gives CASSIGQGDGYTF. This chain joins TRBV7-9 to TRBJ1-2; 8 nucleotides in the junction match TRBD1. The CDR3 runs 13 amino acids, cysteine and phenylalanine included. Of all the DNA, just the CDR3 is kept, 39 bases in frame from base 1. The germline V gene (reference sequence) supplies CDR1 SEHNR and CDR2 FQNEAQ. At the junction V is shortened by 5 bases and J by 6 bases; bases outside the gene matches: 5.